Included here is one TCR beta chain sequence, with context. The sample holds many counts of this clonotype. Its antigen is still unknown. One base away there is no much larger clone; base qualities are not given. Only healthy Caucasian donors were included. Three pairs of female monozygotic twins, all aged roughly 18 to 30 years, were included in the twin cohort. Peripheral blood mononuclear cells were the source from which RNA for the TCR libraries was isolated. The sample belongs to a study of identical twins (dated by TCRdb to about 2016). Regarding the research as a whole: The study deep-sequenced TCR alpha and beta repertoires from monozygotic twins, unrelated adults of various ages and cord blood to test whether fetal clonotypes persist. To rule out contamination, replicate twin experiments were performed at different times with different library preparation protocols. General study outcomes and caveats: Zero-insertion analyses could be partly confounded by invariant T cells such as MAIT and iNKT, though diverse VJ usage argued against such confounding for most clonotypes. In beta out-of-frame sequences, excess twin sharing was weaker, because having fewer shared sequences lowered the signal-to-noise ratio. Because the same donors could not be followed over many years, the conclusions relied on cross-sectional statistical analysis. Out-of-frame TCR alpha sequences shared between twins showed an excess of low generation-probability sequences compared with coincidental sharing between unrelated individuals. In monozygotic twins, recombination models systematically underestimated out-of-frame TCR alpha sharing, but the models matched the sharing seen between unrelated individuals. Fewer insertions were carried by abundant cord blood beta clonotypes; a weaker similar trend was observed in young adult naive repertoires, while no such trend was observed in memory repertoires.

Spanning cysteine to phenylalanine, the CDR3 consists of 15 amino acids. Only the CDR3 DNA stays, 45 bases, in frame from base 1. CDR1 and CDR2 (MGHRA, YSYEKL) derive from the germline V gene. Here V drops 2 bases and J drops 9 bases, and the junction holds 9 bases not matched to any gene. The library was prepared using 5' RACE. For sequencing, an Illumina HiSeq 2000 was employed. A universal primer binding site was introduced by template switching, and a unique molecular identifier was present in the final cDNA, enabling accurate counting of TCR cDNA molecules. Specific primers in the conserved constant-segment region were used to synthesize first-strand cDNA for TCR alpha and beta chains. To control for contamination, every cDNA library was double barcoded, receiving both a SMART-Mk sample barcode and Illumina barcodes. TruSeq adapter sequences, together with Illumina sample barcodes, were added in two successive PCR steps. Sequencing of the TCR alpha and beta cDNA libraries was done on the Illumina HiSeq platform using custom primers. Under the source paper's analysis protocol: MiGEC was used to process raw reads and extract unique molecular identifiers, and MiXCR was used to find CDR3 positions. Recombination models were inferred per individual with the repgenHMM and IGoR tools using an EM algorithm. Shared clonotypes were analyzed with the tcR package in R, and sharing was normalized by the product of cloneset sizes. To study raw recombination without the effects of thymic and clonal selection, out-of-frame nonproductive sequences were analyzed. TCRdb took the public reads, trimmed them with fastp at Q25, ran MiXCR for clone calling and kept in-frame beta chains. Under each unique CDR3 protein, matching rows form one entry showing the most common genes and DNA. The V and J calls were determined by TCRdb, not by the authors. For this sample the table gives about 920,000 distinct CDR3 sequences, of which around 12% were detected only once. The ten largest clonotypes hold under 2% of the sample.

The same data also went into a second study, on yellow fever vaccine responses in identical twins. Looking at the second paper: According to the authors, the vaccine-induced T cell response in identical twins seemed to be partly convergent and partly specific to each individual. In the study, vaccine-responding T cell clones were precisely tracked in identical twins.

Source material: PBMCs. The clonotype originates from a woman aged 18-30 years in good health. The sequence links TRBV4-1 to TRBJ1-2, with 10 junctional bases fitting TRBD1. The CDR3 protein: CASSQPLTGGFRYTF. The DNA is as follows: TGCGCCAGCAGCCAACCTCTGACAGGGGGCTTCCGCTACACCTTC.